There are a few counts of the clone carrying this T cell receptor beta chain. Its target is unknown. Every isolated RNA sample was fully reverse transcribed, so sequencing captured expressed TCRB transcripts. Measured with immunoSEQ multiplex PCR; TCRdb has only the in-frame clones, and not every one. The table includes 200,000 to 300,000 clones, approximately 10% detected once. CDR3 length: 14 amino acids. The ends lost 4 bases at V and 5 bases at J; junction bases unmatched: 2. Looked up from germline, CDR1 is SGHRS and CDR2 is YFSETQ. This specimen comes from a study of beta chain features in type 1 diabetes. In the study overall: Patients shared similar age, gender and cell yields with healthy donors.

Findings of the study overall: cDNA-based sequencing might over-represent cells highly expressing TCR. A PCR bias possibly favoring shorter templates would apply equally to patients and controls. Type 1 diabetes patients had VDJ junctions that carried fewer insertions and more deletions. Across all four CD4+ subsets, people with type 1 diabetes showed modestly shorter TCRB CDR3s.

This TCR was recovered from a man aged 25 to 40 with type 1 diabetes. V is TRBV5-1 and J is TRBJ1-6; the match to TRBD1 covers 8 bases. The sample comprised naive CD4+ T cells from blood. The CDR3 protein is CASSLGQDNSPLHF. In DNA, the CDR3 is TGCGCCAGCAGCCTGGGACAGGATAATTCACCCCTCCACTTT.